The sequence of this TCR beta chain was determined in a study of cytomegalovirus exposure and HLA in healthy donors. Comment on this clone: Its matching antigen is unknown.

Assay: immunoSEQ multiplex PCR; the TCRdb copy retains only in-frame clones and omits some. Of 60,000 to 80,000 clones in the sample, approximately 80% were seen once. Germline V gives CDR1 SGDLS, CDR2 YYNGEE. After removal of 3 bases from V and 6 bases from J, the junction contained 7 bases not matched to a gene. CDR3 size: 15 residues. Overall study results and limits: Overall, approximately 180 TCR beta chains were annotated as cytomegalovirus-associated. Reportedly, cytomegalovirus status was diagnosed with high sensitivity and specificity.

This clonotype originated in a man under 40 in good health and CMV-seronegative. The chain recombines TRBV9 with TRBJ1-5; the match to TRBD1 covers 9 bases. The specimen sequenced was PBMCs. The CDR3 DNA reads TGTGCCAGCAGCGCGGGGGACAGGGTCATTCAGCCCCAGCATTTT. Its translation is CASSAGDRVIQPQHF.